This is a list of T cell receptor beta chains from one sample in a study of T cell changes during pregnancy in multiple sclerosis. Clones were read by immunoSEQ multiplex PCR, and TCRdb kept only the in-frame ones, dropping some. The table lists 100,000 or so clones, more than 90% of them singletons. Sequencing used peripheral blood, obtained in the second trimester of pregnancy. Every receptor here comes from a female donor with multiple sclerosis, enrolled in a pregnancy study. Both conserved end residues are part of each CDR3. Fields, in order: V gene, D gene, clone size, J gene, CDR3 DNA, CDR3 protein. D genes are given only for firm matches. The size field is filled for only some rows; it gives once, few, many or a size class.

TRBV28	TRBD2	-	TRBJ2-7	TGTGCCAGCAGCCGAGGACAGGCATGGACTAGCGACTCCTACGAGCAGTACTTC	CASSRGQAWTSDSYEQYF
TRBV5-1	-	-	TRBJ1-1	TGCGCCAGCAGCACAAGTCTGGGGGGGAAGAACACTGAAGCTTTCTTT	CASSTSLGGKNTEAFF
TRBV7-2	-	-	TRBJ2-7	TGTGCCAGCAGCTTTGGGGGCGGATCGGCCTACGAGCAGTACTTC	CASSFGGGSAYEQYF
TRBV5-1	TRBD1	-	TRBJ1-1	TGCGCCAGCAGCACGGGACAGGGGGGGGACCGCGCCACTGAAGCTTTCTTT	CASSTGQGGDRATEAFF
TRBV2	TRBD2	-	TRBJ2-2	TGTGCCAGCAGGGATGACGCAGGGAGGGGCGGGGAGCTGTTTTTT	CASRDDAGRGGELFF
TRBV5-1	-	-	TRBJ1-3	TGCGCCAGCAGCTCGTCAGTTAACTCTGGAAACACCATATATTTT	CASSSSVNSGNTIYF
TRBV10-1	-	-	TRBJ2-2	TGCGCCAGCAGTGAAGGACACCCGAACACCGGGGAGCTGTTTTTT	CASSEGHPNTGELFF
TRBV14	TRBD2	-	TRBJ2-3	TGTGCCAGCAGCCAAGGTGCGGGACTACGGTCCAATACGCAGTATTTT	CASSQGAGLRSNTQYF
TRBV28	TRBD2	-	TRBJ2-2	TGTGCCAGCAGTTCCTTAGCGGGAGTGGGAACCGGGGAGCTGTTTTTT	CASSSLAGVGTGELFF
TRBV5-1	TRBD1	-	TRBJ1-4	TGCGCCAGCAGCTTGAGACAGGGTAACGATGAAAAACTGTTTTTT	CASSLRQGNDEKLFF
TRBV29-1	-	-	TRBJ2-3	TGCAGCGTGAGTGGGACTCCGACACCTGGTACGCAGTATTTT	CSVSGTPTPGTQYF
TRBV28	-	-	TRBJ2-7	TGTGCCAGCAGTCCCCCGGGGGAGGAAGCCTACGAGCAGTACTTC	CASSPPGEEAYEQYF
TRBV9	-	once	TRBJ2-7	TGTGCCAGCAGCATGGGCCACCTTAGCTCCTACGAGCAGTACTTC	CASSMGHLSSYEQYF
TRBV18	-	once	TRBJ2-7	TGTGCCAGCTCACCCCCCAGCTCCTACGAGCAGTACTTC	CASSPPSSYEQYF
TRBV4-1	-	once	TRBJ2-7	TGCGCCAGCAGCCAAGATTTAGTCAGGTTCCACGAGCAGTACTTC	CASSQDLVRFHEQYF
TRBV18	-	-	TRBJ1-1	TGTGCCAGCTCACCCAGCGGACAGATGAACACTGAAGCTTTCTTT	CASSPSGQMNTEAFF
TRBV5-6	TRBD2	-	TRBJ2-1	TGTGCCAGCAGTGGGGGGGACAATGAGCAGTTCTTC	CASSGGDNEQFF